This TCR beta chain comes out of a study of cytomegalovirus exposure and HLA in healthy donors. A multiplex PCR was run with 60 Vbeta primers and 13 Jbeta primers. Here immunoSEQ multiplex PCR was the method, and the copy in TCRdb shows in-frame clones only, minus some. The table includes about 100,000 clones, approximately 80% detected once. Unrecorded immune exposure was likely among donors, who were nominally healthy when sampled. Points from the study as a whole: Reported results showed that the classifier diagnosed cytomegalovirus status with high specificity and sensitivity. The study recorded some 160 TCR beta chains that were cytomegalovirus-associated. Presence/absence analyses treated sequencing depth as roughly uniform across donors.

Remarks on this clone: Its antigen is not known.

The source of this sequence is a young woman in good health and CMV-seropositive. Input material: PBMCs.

The CDR3 bases are TGTGCCAGCAGCTTCGATGTAGCGGGAGCGAACACCGGGGAGCTGTTTTTT. Translation: CASSFDVAGANTGELFF. This chain connects TRBV5-6 to TRBJ2-2; 9 bases align to TRBD2. Germline V gene data show CDR1 as SGHDT and CDR2 as YYEEEE. The V gene end was trimmed by 2 bases and the J gene end by 0 bases; junction bases not matched to a gene: 5. The CDR3 consists of 17 residues.